This TCR beta chain was profiled in a study of cytomegalovirus exposure and HLA in healthy donors. Only one count was recorded for this clone. Its antigen is still unknown. The CDR3 sequence is 15 residues long. PCR was performed using 60 Vbeta and 13 Jbeta primers. Assay: immunoSEQ multiplex PCR; the TCRdb copy retains only in-frame clones and omits some. In the table there are roughly 120,000 clones, about four fifths of which are singletons. Study-wide findings and caveats: Earlier analysis found most TCR beta V segments productive about 87% or about 30% of the time. Most TCRs appeared rarely, but some public TCRs recurred in many donors.

The chain joins TRBV1 to TRBJ2-4; TRBD2, as called in the table, went unchecked against the DNA. TRBV1 represents a pseudogene. The receptor was isolated from a woman aged 60-75 years in good health and CMV-seropositive. The sequenced material came from PBMCs. In DNA form, the CDR3 reads TGCACCAGCAGCCAAGAGTCGGGACTCAAAAACAGTCAGTACTTC. Translated, it gives CTSSQESGLKNSQYF.